Included here is one T cell receptor (beta chain) sequence, with context. The sample belongs to a study of cytomegalovirus exposure and HLA in healthy donors. Trimming removed 4 bases at V and 5 bases at J, with 21 bases between. This CDR3 comprises 17 residues. Looked up from germline, CDR1 is SEHNR and CDR2 is FQNEAQ (reference sequence). Assay: immunoSEQ multiplex PCR; the TCRdb copy retains only in-frame clones and omits some. The data contain approximately 150,000 clones, around four fifths of them singletons. This sequence was found in a young man in good health and CMV-seropositive. This chain connects TRBV7-9 to TRBJ1-5, with D possibly TRBD1 on 5 matching bases. The sample consisted of PBMCs. The DNA for the CDR3 is TGTGCCAGCAGCTCCGAGGGGACTGAGGTGGGATATCAGCCCCAGCATTTT. It yields the protein CASSSEGTEVGYQPQHF.